Listed here are 16 T cell receptor beta chains from one sample, sequenced in a study of blood T cells in healthy people across ages. Through a sample-barcoded 5' primer and a J-beta primer mix, a second PCR was run for 7 to 11 cycles. TCRdb called the 5' RACE reads again in MiXCR, with one record for every CDR3 protein. The sample yields under 2,000,000 distinct CDR3 sequences, 49% seen once. Sequenced input: blood. Receptor source: a middle-aged woman in good health.

The chain uses TRBV20-1 and TRBJ1-2, with D perhaps TRBD1 (5 bases). Trimming shortened V by 3 bases and J by 3 bases, and 11 bases separated the two germline ends. CDR3 length equals 13 residues. The germline V gene has CDR1 DFQATT and CDR2 SNEGSKA (reference sequence). The CDR3 sequence: CSARTGDHYGYTF. The CDR3 DNA is TGCAGTGCTAGGACGGGGGATCACTATGGCTACACCTTC.

This clonotype was counted only a few times. The genes are TRBV3-1 and TRBJ1-4; tentatively, D is TRBD1 (5 bases). Germline V gene sequence: CDR1 LGHDT, CDR2 YNNKEL (reference sequence). The CDR3 sequence is 17 residues long. V was pared by 0 bases and J by 6 bases, with 17 bases between. The CDR3 reads CASSQDIGRAGYEKLFF. For the CDR3, the DNA is TGTGCCAGCAGCCAAGATATCGGCAGGGCGGGTTATGAAAAACTGTTTTTT.

The genes are TRBV4-2 and TRBJ1-4; TRBD1 might be the D (5 bases). CDR3 length: 16 residues. Per germline, CDR1 LGHNA and CDR2 YNFKEQ. V lost 4 bases and J lost 4, with 16 bases in between. This chain's CDR3 is CASSRTGGIGNEKLFF. Written as DNA, the CDR3 is TGTGCCAGCAGCCGCACGGGGGGGATTGGTAATGAAAAACTGTTTTTT.

This clonotype has only one observation. The chain recombines TRBV6-2 or TRBV6-3 with TRBJ2-1; TRBD2 matches 8 bases. With 8 bases clipped from V and 0 bases from J, the junction kept 12 bases outside the gene matches. CDR3 length: 17 residues. Germline V lookup: CDR1 MNHEY, CDR2 SVGEGT. This chain's CDR3 is CASRAGGGVLSYNEQFF. The CDR3 DNA sequence: TGTGCCAGCCGCGCGGGAGGCGGGGTCCTCTCCTACAATGAGCAGTTCTTC.

In its sample, this clonotype was seen once. V is TRBV7-8 and J is TRBJ2-1; 7 positions agree with TRBD1. The germline V gene has CDR1 SGHVS and CDR2 FQNEAQ. V dropped 4 bases and J dropped 4; count of bases not matched to a gene: 10. The CDR3 consists of 16 residues. The CDR3 is CASSSRQGFMYNEQFF. DNA of the CDR3: TGTGCCAGCAGCTCCCGACAGGGTTTTATGTACAATGAGCAGTTCTTC. Complete variable domain (other parts from reference TRBV7-8 and TRBJ2-1): GAGVSQSPRYKVAKRGQDVALRCDPISGHVSLFWYQQALGQGPEFLTYFQNEAQLDKSGLPSDRFFAERPEGSVSTLKIQRTQQEDSAVYLCASSSRQGFMYNEQFFGPGTRLTVL.

The V and J genes are TRBV4-3 and TRBJ2-7; D is unresolved. Per the germline V gene, CDR1 is LGHNA and CDR2 is YSLEER. V gave up 4 bases and J gave up 5 bases, with 12 bases separating them. CDR3 length: 13 amino acids. The CDR3: CASSLDFLHEQYF. Here the CDR3 DNA reads TGCGCCAGCAGCCTTGACTTTCTCCACGAGCAGTACTTC.

The chain has TRBV20-1 and TRBJ2-5, with TRBD1 matching over 7 bases. The V gene's germline CDR1 is DFQATT and CDR2 SNEGSKA (reference sequence). The J segment lost 0 bases and the V segment lost 6 bases, leaving 10 bases of the junction unmatched. This CDR3 is built from 15 residues. DNA for the CDR3: TGCAGTGCCACCACAGGGGAAGATTACCAAGAGACCCAGTACTTC. Protein sequence: CSATTGEDYQETQYF.

This clonotype was detected once. The genes are TRBV5-1 and TRBJ2-4; D might be TRBD1 or TRBD2, each matching 5 bases. The CDR3 is 15 amino acids. The V and J ends lost 0 bases and 2 bases respectively, with 9 bases between them. Germline V CDR1 and CDR2: SGHRS, YFSETQ. CDR3 amino acids: CASSLAEGTKNIQYF. The CDR3 region has the DNA TGCGCCAGCAGCTTGGCTGAGGGGACCAAAAACATTCAGTACTTC.

The chain is built from TRBV12-3 or TRBV12-4 and TRBJ1-4; 9 bases are a match to TRBD1. V was pared by 6 bases and J by 7 bases, with 9 bases of the junction left unmatched. This CDR3 has 15 residues. The CDR3 is CASRPGQGEGEKLFF. As DNA, the CDR3 is TGTGCCAGCAGACCGGGACAGGGCGAAGGTGAAAAACTGTTTTTT.

The rearrangement joins TRBV6-6 to TRBJ2-7; no definite D call. V dropped 3 bases and J dropped 5 bases, with 8 bases sitting between them. CDR3 length: 12 residues. CDR1 MNHNY and CDR2 SVGAGI come from the germline V gene (reference sequence). DNA for the CDR3: TGTGCCAGCAGTTATGGAAGAAACGAGCAGTACTTC. Its protein product is CASSYGRNEQYF.

This clonotype was detected a few times. This chain uses TRBV15 with TRBJ2-5, with D possibly TRBD2 on 6 matching bases. Trimming cost V 8 bases and J 7 bases, with 17 bases left between them. This CDR3 is 13 amino acids long. Per the germline V gene, CDR1 is LNHNV and CDR2 is YYDKDF (reference sequence). CDR3: CATQRDFKLTQYF. The CDR3 bases are TGTGCCACCCAAAGGGACTTCAAGTTGACCCAGTACTTC.

This rearrangement joins TRBV4-2 to TRBJ2-5; the match to TRBD2 covers 8 bases. Unmatched junction bases numbered 7, after V lost 8 bases and J lost 2 bases. CDR1 LGHNA and CDR2 YNFKEQ come from the germline V gene. CDR3 length equals 14 residues. The CDR3 nucleotides read TGTGCCAGCGCTCGGGGGGGCCAGCAAGAGACCCAGTACTTC. This translates into CASARGGQQETQYF.

The chain couples TRBV7-2 to TRBJ2-5, with TRBD2 matching 9 bases. CDR3 length: 15 amino acids. Germline V CDR1 and CDR2: SGHTA, FQGNSA. The V segment lost 0 bases and the J segment 7 bases; nucleotides outside the gene matches: 6. The CDR3 DNA sequence: TGTGCCAGCAGCTTAGCACTAGCGGGCCGGGGGACCCAGTACTTC. Residues: CASSLALAGRGTQYF.

On this clonotype: One end of the junction varies from germline; a read error may be responsible. The chain employs TRBV12-3 or TRBV12-4 and TRBJ2-3, with D possibly being TRBD1 or TRBD2 (7 bases each). The CDR3 sequence is 15 residues long. The CDR3 loop is CASSPARGGTDTEYF. CDR3 DNA sequence: TGTGCCAGCAGCCCCGCCAGGGGGGGGACAGATACGGAGTATTTT.

The rearrangement links TRBV13 to TRBJ1-4, with 7 bases that match TRBD1. The J segment lost 0 bases and the V segment lost 5 bases, leaving 15 bases of the junction unmatched. The CDR3 runs to 19 residues. The germline gives CDR1 PRHDT, CDR2 FYEKMQ (reference sequence). CDR3 amino acids: CASSPRQGESLATNEKLFF. The CDR3 DNA follows: TGTGCCAGCAGCCCCCGACAGGGAGAAAGTCTTGCAACTAATGAAAAACTGTTTTTT.

The rearrangement uses TRBV25-1 and TRBJ2-3; the D is unclear. Trimming took 7 bases from V and 2 from J, leaving 13 bases between them. CDR3 length: 14 residues. Germline loops: CDR1 MGHDK, CDR2 SYGVNS. CDR3 DNA sequence: TGTGCCAGCACCGGTGGTCTTAACACAGATACGCAGTATTTT. Residues: CASTGGLNTDTQYF.